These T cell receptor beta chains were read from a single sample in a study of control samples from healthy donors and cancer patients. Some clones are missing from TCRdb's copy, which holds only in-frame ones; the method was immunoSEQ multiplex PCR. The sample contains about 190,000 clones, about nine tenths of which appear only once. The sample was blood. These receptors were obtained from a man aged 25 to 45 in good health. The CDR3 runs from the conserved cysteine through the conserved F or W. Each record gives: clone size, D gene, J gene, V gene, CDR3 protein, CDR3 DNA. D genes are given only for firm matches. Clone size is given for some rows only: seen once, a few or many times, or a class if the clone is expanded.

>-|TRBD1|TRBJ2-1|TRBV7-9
CASSFRQGTGEQFF
TGTGCCAGCAGCTTCCGACAGGGGACAGGTGAGCAGTTCTTC
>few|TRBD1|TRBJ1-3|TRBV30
CAWSAGQADTIYF
TGTGCCTGGAGTGCCGGACAGGCGGACACCATATATTTT
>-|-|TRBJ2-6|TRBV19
CASSWGDGHSGANVLTF
TGTGCCAGTAGTTGGGGGGACGGACACTCTGGGGCCAACGTCCTGACTTTC
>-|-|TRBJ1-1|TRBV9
CASSVEQAMNTEAFF
TGTGCCAGCAGCGTAGAACAGGCCATGAACACTGAAGCTTTCTTT
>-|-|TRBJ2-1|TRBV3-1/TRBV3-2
CASSQGQRYNEQFF
TGTGCCAGCAGCCAAGGTCAGAGATACAATGAGCAGTTCTTC
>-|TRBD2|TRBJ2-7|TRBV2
CASSGTSGDYEQYF
TGTGCCAGCAGCGGGACTAGCGGGGACTACGAGCAGTACTTC
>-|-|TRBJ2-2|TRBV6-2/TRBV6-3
CASSPFGTGELFF
TGTGCCAGCAGTCCCTTCGGCACCGGGGAGCTGTTTTTT
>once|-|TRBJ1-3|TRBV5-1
CASSPQVAGGNTIYF
TGCGCCAGCAGCCCGCAGGTCGCGGGTGGAAACACCATATATTTT
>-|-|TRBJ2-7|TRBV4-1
CASSQGVQQPYEQYF
TGCGCCAGCAGCCAAGGGGTTCAGCAACCCTACGAGCAGTACTTC
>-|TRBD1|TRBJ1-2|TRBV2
CASSAETGRYGYTF
TGTGCCAGCAGTGCAGAGACAGGGCGCTATGGCTACACCTTC
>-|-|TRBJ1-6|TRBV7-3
CASSLSQGNSPLHF
TGTGCCAGCAGCTTATCGCAGGGTAATTCACCCCTCCACTTT
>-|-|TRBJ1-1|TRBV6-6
CASQVGTQRVAEAFF
TGTGCCAGCCAGGTAGGGACTCAGAGGGTGGCTGAAGCTTTCTTT
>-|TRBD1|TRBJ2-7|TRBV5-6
CASSRGQGSLYEQYF
TGTGCCAGCAGCAGGGGACAGGGAAGTCTCTACGAGCAGTACTTC
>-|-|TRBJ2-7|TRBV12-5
CASGLVRDEQYF
TGTGCTAGTGGTTTGGTCCGAGACGAGCAGTACTTC
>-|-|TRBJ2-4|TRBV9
CASSARQSTGSLKNIQYF
TGTGCCAGCAGCGCGCGACAGAGCACGGGAAGCCTCAAAAACATTCAGTACTTC
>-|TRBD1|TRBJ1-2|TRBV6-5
CASSPYGQGSYGYTF
TGTGCCAGCAGTCCCTACGGACAGGGGAGCTATGGCTACACCTTC
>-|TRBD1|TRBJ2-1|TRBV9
CASSDPGQGDNEQFF
TGTGCCAGCAGCGATCCGGGACAGGGGGACAATGAGCAGTTCTTC
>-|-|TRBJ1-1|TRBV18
CASFGASEAFF
TGTGCCAGCTTCGGGGCCTCTGAAGCTTTCTTT
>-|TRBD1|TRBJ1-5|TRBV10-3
CAISRQGEGQPQHF
TGTGCCATCAGCAGACAGGGGGAAGGTCAGCCCCAGCATTTT
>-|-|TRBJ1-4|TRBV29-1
CSVGQSSTNEKLFF
TGCAGCGTTGGTCAGAGTTCAACTAATGAAAAACTGTTTTTT
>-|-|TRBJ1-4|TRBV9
CASSVMGDGEKLFF
TGTGCCAGCAGCGTAATGGGGGATGGTGAAAAACTGTTTTTT
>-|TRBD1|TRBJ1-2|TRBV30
CAWRPGQGVYGYTF
TGTGCCTGGAGACCGGGACAGGGGGTATATGGCTACACCTTC
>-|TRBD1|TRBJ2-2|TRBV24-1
CATSDLGDSFLTGELFF
TGTGCCACCAGTGATTTGGGGGACAGCTTCCTCACCGGGGAGCTGTTTTTT
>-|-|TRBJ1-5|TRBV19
CASSSTGAGQPQHF
TGTGCCAGTAGTAGCACCGGGGCAGGTCAGCCCCAGCATTTT
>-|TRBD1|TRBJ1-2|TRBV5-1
CASSLAAGGGNGYTF
TGCGCCAGCAGCTTGGCCGCAGGGGGCGGGAATGGCTACACCTTC
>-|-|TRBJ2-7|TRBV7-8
CASSLQRQGYEQYF
TGTGCCAGCAGCCTCCAACGGCAGGGTTACGAGCAGTACTTC